This record concerns one T cell receptor beta chain sequence. Profiling relied on immunoSEQ multiplex PCR, and the TCRdb table lists in-frame clones only, not all of them. The sample lists about 680,000 clones, 55% to 85% occurring once. The data were taken from a study of shared clonotypes between healthy human individuals. This sequence was found in a woman aged 25 to 39 in good health. The sample comprised memory CD4+ T cells sorted from blood. Subset reported: CD45RA-negative fraction.

The CDR3 bases are TGCGCCAGCAGCCCACCCCCCCCGACAGGGCATGCCTACGAGCAGTACTTC. It translates to CASSPPPPTGHAYEQYF. The chain carries TRBV5-1 and TRBJ2-7, with TRBD1 matching over 7 bases. From germline, CDR1 is SGHRS and CDR2 YFSETQ. The CDR3 runs to 17 residues. V was pared by 4 bases and J by 2 bases, with 15 bases of the junction left unmatched.